The rows below give T cell receptor beta chains drawn from one sample of a study of blood T cell repertoires in COVID-19. Produced via immunoSEQ multiplex PCR; TCRdb's table is partial and in-frame only. The table records 300,000 to 400,000 clones, 70% to 90% of them present only once. Sequenced input: PBMCs or T cells enriched from blood (not recorded which). Every receptor here comes from a woman in her 30s with acute COVID-19. Each CDR3 is given with its conserved first and last residue. Fields, in order: V gene, D gene, clone size, J gene, CDR3 DNA, CDR3 protein. D genes are given only for firm matches. Clone size, where shown, is once, few, many, or a class for clones that have expanded.

V gene: TRBV27
D gene: -
clone size: -
J gene: TRBJ2-2
CDR3 DNA: TGTGCCAGCAGCGGATTAAGGGAGACCGGGGAGCTGTTTTTT
CDR3 protein: CASSGLRETGELFF

V gene: TRBV5-1
D gene: TRBD2
clone size: -
J gene: TRBJ2-3
CDR3 DNA: TGCGCCAGCAGCCTCTCCCCTAGCGGGAGCACAGATACGCAGTATTTT
CDR3 protein: CASSLSPSGSTDTQYF

V gene: TRBV5-1
D gene: -
clone size: -
J gene: TRBJ1-2
CDR3 DNA: TGCGCCAGCAGCTTGAGTCCACCTACCACTAACTATGGCTACACCTTC
CDR3 protein: CASSLSPPTTNYGYTF

V gene: TRBV5-5
D gene: -
clone size: -
J gene: TRBJ1-1
CDR3 DNA: TGTGCCAGCAGCTTGCACAGGCTGAACACTGAAGCTTTCTTT
CDR3 protein: CASSLHRLNTEAFF

V gene: TRBV11-3
D gene: -
clone size: -
J gene: TRBJ2-2
CDR3 DNA: TGTGCCAGCAGCTCAAGGGGTCCCGGACCCGGGGAGCTGTTTTTT
CDR3 protein: CASSSRGPGPGELFF

V gene: TRBV6-2/TRBV6-3
D gene: -
clone size: -
J gene: TRBJ2-7
CDR3 DNA: TGTGCCAGCAGTTACTCACAGGGCCGGTACGAGCAGTACTTC
CDR3 protein: CASSYSQGRYEQYF

V gene: TRBV6-5
D gene: TRBD2
clone size: -
J gene: TRBJ2-2
CDR3 DNA: TGTGCCAGCAGAGCGGGGCAGGGCACCGGGGAGCTGTTTTTT
CDR3 protein: CASRAGQGTGELFF

V gene: TRBV11-3
D gene: -
clone size: -
J gene: TRBJ2-4
CDR3 DNA: TGTGCCAGCAACATAAGCGAGACCTTAGCCAAAAACATTCAGTACTTC
CDR3 protein: CASNISETLAKNIQYF

V gene: TRBV7-3
D gene: -
clone size: -
J gene: TRBJ2-3
CDR3 DNA: TGTGCCAGCAGCTTACTCGGGGGGCTGCCAGATACGCAGTATTTT
CDR3 protein: CASSLLGGLPDTQYF

V gene: TRBV5-8
D gene: TRBD1
clone size: -
J gene: TRBJ2-2
CDR3 DNA: TGTGCCAGCCGATTCGGGACAGGGGGTCTCGGGGAGCTGTTTTTT
CDR3 protein: CASRFGTGGLGELFF

V gene: TRBV5-6
D gene: -
clone size: -
J gene: TRBJ2-3
CDR3 DNA: TGTGCCAGCAGCTTGGCATATGTGCGGGGGCGCACAGATACGCAGTATTTT
CDR3 protein: CASSLAYVRGRTDTQYF

V gene: TRBV7-3
D gene: -
clone size: -
J gene: TRBJ1-1
CDR3 DNA: TGTGCCAGCAGCCGCACTCCGAACACTGAAGCTTTCTTT
CDR3 protein: CASSRTPNTEAFF

V gene: TRBV7-6
D gene: -
clone size: few
J gene: TRBJ1-5
CDR3 DNA: TGTGCCAGCAGCCCCAAGGGCAGGGTCAATCAGCCCCAGCATTTT
CDR3 protein: CASSPKGRVNQPQHF

V gene: TRBV7-9
D gene: -
clone size: -
J gene: TRBJ1-4
CDR3 DNA: TGTGCCAGCAGCTTAGAAGCGACGGGATTATCGGAAAAACTGTTTTTT
CDR3 protein: CASSLEATGLSEKLFF

V gene: TRBV6-5
D gene: TRBD1
clone size: -
J gene: TRBJ1-2
CDR3 DNA: TGTGCCAGCAGGCGGGGGGGACAGATATATGGCTACACCTTC
CDR3 protein: CASRRGGQIYGYTF

V gene: TRBV6-5
D gene: -
clone size: -
J gene: TRBJ2-4
CDR3 DNA: TGTGCCAGCAGTTACTTGTCATTCGGGTACTTC
CDR3 protein: CASSYLSFGYF

V gene: TRBV5-6
D gene: TRBD2
clone size: once
J gene: TRBJ2-3
CDR3 DNA: TGTGCCAGCAGCTTGGGTTCCCTAGCGGGGGGGAATACGCAGTATTTT
CDR3 protein: CASSLGSLAGGNTQYF

V gene: TRBV6-6
D gene: TRBD1
clone size: -
J gene: TRBJ1-4
CDR3 DNA: TGTGCCAGCAGTCCCCGGGACAGGGGCACAACTAATGAAAAACTGTTTTTT
CDR3 protein: CASSPRDRGTTNEKLFF

V gene: TRBV9
D gene: TRBD1
clone size: -
J gene: TRBJ1-3
CDR3 DNA: TGTGCCAGCAGCGTAGTACCATGGACAGGGTCTGGAAACACCATATATTTT
CDR3 protein: CASSVVPWTGSGNTIYF

V gene: TRBV30
D gene: -
clone size: once
J gene: TRBJ1-1
CDR3 DNA: TGTGCCTGGAGAAATAAGGGGGTGGGGAGTGAAGCTTTCTTT
CDR3 protein: CAWRNKGVGSEAFF

V gene: TRBV5-6
D gene: -
clone size: -
J gene: TRBJ2-2
CDR3 DNA: TGTGCCAGCAGCCGGAAAAGACTGGCGCCGAACACCGGGGAGCTGTTTTTT
CDR3 protein: CASSRKRLAPNTGELFF

V gene: TRBV6-1
D gene: -
clone size: -
J gene: TRBJ2-2
CDR3 DNA: TGTGCCAGCAGCGAAAGGGGTTATAGTTTAACCGGGGAGCTGTTTTTT
CDR3 protein: CASSERGYSLTGELFF

V gene: TRBV2
D gene: -
clone size: -
J gene: TRBJ2-7
CDR3 DNA: TGTGCCAGCAGTCAGACAGCGTACGAGCAGTACTTC
CDR3 protein: CASSQTAYEQYF

V gene: TRBV6-5
D gene: TRBD1
clone size: -
J gene: TRBJ1-2
CDR3 DNA: TGTGCCAGCAGACCACAGGGGGCCGCGGGCTATGGCTACACCTTC
CDR3 protein: CASRPQGAAGYGYTF

V gene: TRBV27
D gene: -
clone size: -
J gene: TRBJ1-4
CDR3 DNA: TGTGCCAGCAGTTTACACGGGACTGAAGATGAAAAACTGTTTTTT
CDR3 protein: CASSLHGTEDEKLFF

V gene: TRBV2
D gene: TRBD1
clone size: -
J gene: TRBJ1-1
CDR3 DNA: TGTGCCAGCAGTTACGGACAGGGGGGGACTGAAGCTTTCTTT
CDR3 protein: CASSYGQGGTEAFF

V gene: TRBV9
D gene: -
clone size: -
J gene: TRBJ2-1
CDR3 DNA: TGTGCCAGCAGCTCGGAGGCGCCTCGCTGGAGCGGTGAGCAGTTCTTC
CDR3 protein: CASSSEAPRWSGEQFF

V gene: TRBV7-9
D gene: -
clone size: -
J gene: TRBJ1-5
CDR3 DNA: TGTGCCAGCAGCTTAGGTAGTCAGCCCCAGCATTTT
CDR3 protein: CASSLGSQPQHF

V gene: TRBV18
D gene: -
clone size: -
J gene: TRBJ1-5
CDR3 DNA: TGTGCCAGCTCACCCCAGGGAATTCAAGGTCAGCCCCAGCATTTT
CDR3 protein: CASSPQGIQGQPQHF

V gene: TRBV24-1
D gene: -
clone size: -
J gene: TRBJ1-3
CDR3 DNA: TGTGCCACCAGTGATTTGCGGCAGGGGTTTGGAAACACCATATATTTT
CDR3 protein: CATSDLRQGFGNTIYF

V gene: TRBV5-1
D gene: -
clone size: -
J gene: TRBJ1-1
CDR3 DNA: TGCGCCAGCAGCTTTCTCAGGGGCACTGAAGCTTTCTTT
CDR3 protein: CASSFLRGTEAFF

V gene: TRBV6-5
D gene: -
clone size: -
J gene: TRBJ1-1
CDR3 DNA: TGTGCCAGCCGGAGTTGGGACACCATGAACACTGAAGCTTTCTTT
CDR3 protein: CASRSWDTMNTEAFF

V gene: TRBV28
D gene: -
clone size: -
J gene: TRBJ2-2
CDR3 DNA: TGTGCCAGCAGTTTCCCTAGCTCCGGGGAGCTGTTTTTT
CDR3 protein: CASSFPSSGELFF

V gene: TRBV24-1
D gene: -
clone size: -
J gene: TRBJ1-4
CDR3 DNA: TGTGCCACCAGAAAGTTTCTGGGGCAGGGGATAAATGAAAAACTGTTTTTT
CDR3 protein: CATRKFLGQGINEKLFF

V gene: TRBV28
D gene: -
clone size: -
J gene: TRBJ2-5
CDR3 DNA: TGTGCCAGCAGTAGTGGGGGGGAGACCCAGTACTTC
CDR3 protein: CASSSGGETQYF

V gene: TRBV6-5
D gene: -
clone size: -
J gene: TRBJ2-7
CDR3 DNA: TGTGCCAGCAGTTACTCGGGGGGAGAAAACGAGCAGTACTTC
CDR3 protein: CASSYSGGENEQYF

V gene: TRBV24-1
D gene: -
clone size: -
J gene: TRBJ1-2
CDR3 DNA: TGTGCCACCAGTGACAGCCGGACAGCTTTCTATGGCTACACCTTC
CDR3 protein: CATSDSRTAFYGYTF

V gene: TRBV19
D gene: TRBD1
clone size: -
J gene: TRBJ1-5
CDR3 DNA: TGTGCCAGTAGTATGGACACAGGGGGCTATAGCAATCAGCCCCAGCATTTT
CDR3 protein: CASSMDTGGYSNQPQHF

V gene: TRBV4-2
D gene: -
clone size: -
J gene: TRBJ1-3
CDR3 DNA: TGTGCCAGCAGCCAACAGAACTCTGGAAACACCATATATTTT
CDR3 protein: CASSQQNSGNTIYF

V gene: TRBV9
D gene: -
clone size: once
J gene: TRBJ2-5
CDR3 DNA: TGTGCCAGCAGCGTAGAGCTCAGCGGAACTACGCAAGAGACCCAGTACTTC
CDR3 protein: CASSVELSGTTQETQYF

V gene: TRBV14
D gene: -
clone size: -
J gene: TRBJ2-2
CDR3 DNA: TGTGCCAGCAGCCTTCAGATGAACACCGGGGAGCTGTTTTTT
CDR3 protein: CASSLQMNTGELFF

V gene: TRBV19
D gene: -
clone size: -
J gene: TRBJ2-7
CDR3 DNA: TGTGCCAGTAGTGGACAGAGTTCCTCCTACGAGCAGTACTTC
CDR3 protein: CASSGQSSSYEQYF

V gene: TRBV7-2
D gene: TRBD1
clone size: -
J gene: TRBJ1-2
CDR3 DNA: TGTGCCAGCAGCTTGACAGGGATAGGCTATGGCTACACCTTC
CDR3 protein: CASSLTGIGYGYTF

V gene: TRBV7-9
D gene: TRBD1
clone size: few
J gene: TRBJ2-7
CDR3 DNA: TGTGCCAGCAGCCCACCGGACGACAGGGGAAGCTCCTACGAGCAGTACTTC
CDR3 protein: CASSPPDDRGSSYEQYF

V gene: TRBV9
D gene: -
clone size: -
J gene: TRBJ2-5
CDR3 DNA: TGTGCCAGCAGCGTAGACTTGGGGGGGCCGGAGACCCAGTACTTC
CDR3 protein: CASSVDLGGPETQYF

V gene: TRBV14
D gene: TRBD2
clone size: -
J gene: TRBJ2-7
CDR3 DNA: TGTGCCAGCAGCCAAGAAAGCGGGGGGGCCTACGAGCAGTACTTC
CDR3 protein: CASSQESGGAYEQYF

V gene: TRBV5-4
D gene: -
clone size: -
J gene: TRBJ2-7
CDR3 DNA: TGTGCCAGCAGCGTCGGGGGATACGAGCAGTACTTC
CDR3 protein: CASSVGGYEQYF

V gene: TRBV6-2/TRBV6-3
D gene: -
clone size: -
J gene: TRBJ2-5
CDR3 DNA: TGTGCCAGCAGTTACTCAGGGGGGGCCCAGACCCAGTACTTC
CDR3 protein: CASSYSGGAQTQYF

V gene: TRBV28
D gene: -
clone size: -
J gene: TRBJ1-3
CDR3 DNA: TGTGCCAGCACCCTTTCCAGGTTGGGTGGAAACACCATATATTTT
CDR3 protein: CASTLSRLGGNTIYF

V gene: TRBV27
D gene: -
clone size: -
J gene: TRBJ2-1
CDR3 DNA: TGTGCCAGCAGTTCCGGGGGAAATGAGCAGTTCTTC
CDR3 protein: CASSSGGNEQFF

V gene: TRBV6-2/TRBV6-3
D gene: TRBD1
clone size: -
J gene: TRBJ1-3
CDR3 DNA: TGTGCCAGCAGTTCGTTCGACAGGGTAGGAAACACCATATATTTT
CDR3 protein: CASSSFDRVGNTIYF

V gene: TRBV1
D gene: -
clone size: -
J gene: TRBJ2-3
CDR3 DNA: TGCACCAGCAGCCCCTATGCCGGTGGGCGGGAGGCAGATACGCAGTATTTT
CDR3 protein: CTSSPYAGGREADTQYF

V gene: TRBV3-1/TRBV3-2
D gene: -
clone size: -
J gene: TRBJ1-5
CDR3 DNA: TGTGCCAGCAGCCGGCGGGGCGGGGATCAGCCCCAGCATTTT
CDR3 protein: CASSRRGGDQPQHF

V gene: TRBV5-4
D gene: -
clone size: -
J gene: TRBJ2-2
CDR3 DNA: TGTGCCAGCTCCCCCCTTGATGGGGGCAAGAACACCGGGGAGCTGTTTTTT
CDR3 protein: CASSPLDGGKNTGELFF

V gene: TRBV7-2
D gene: TRBD1
clone size: -
J gene: TRBJ1-5
CDR3 DNA: TGTGCCAGCAGCTTGGGTACAGGGGGATTTTATAGCAATCAGCCCCAGCATTTT
CDR3 protein: CASSLGTGGFYSNQPQHF

V gene: TRBV6-1
D gene: TRBD1
clone size: -
J gene: TRBJ1-2
CDR3 DNA: TGTGCCAGCAGTGATGTCGCGGGACAGGGCAAGGGCTACACCTTC
CDR3 protein: CASSDVAGQGKGYTF

V gene: TRBV27
D gene: TRBD1
clone size: -
J gene: TRBJ1-5
CDR3 DNA: TGTGCCAGCAGTAGGACAGGGGCAGGCAATCAGCCCCAGCATTTT
CDR3 protein: CASSRTGAGNQPQHF

V gene: TRBV2
D gene: -
clone size: -
J gene: TRBJ1-4
CDR3 DNA: TGTGCCAGCAGAGTTAGGGCAGGGAAAGTCAATGAAAAACTGTTTTTT
CDR3 protein: CASRVRAGKVNEKLFF

V gene: TRBV7-9
D gene: TRBD2
clone size: few
J gene: TRBJ2-7
CDR3 DNA: TGTGCCAGCAGCTCTCCTGGCGGGGGGGTGCACGAGCAGTACTTC
CDR3 protein: CASSSPGGGVHEQYF